This TCR beta chain derives from a study of T cells in Graves' hyperthyroidism and ophthalmopathy (dated by TCRdb to between 2018 and 2020). Regarding the complete study: Peripheral blood was sampled at the time of initial diagnosis, prior to any treatment. To identify TCR V-J signatures that set the groups apart, the researchers used a discovery cohort of more than 95 patients, made up of 40 to 45 with Graves' ophthalmopathy and about 60 with stable Graves' hyperthyroidism. Prospective prediction of ophthalmopathy was tested in an independent validation cohort of some 20 hyperthyroidism patients and approximately 17 patients who later progressed to ophthalmopathy. For training and testing, the 110 or so patients in the discovery cohort were randomly divided in a 7:3 ratio. Thyroid tissue and blood T-cell repertoires from six or seven Graves' hyperthyroidism patients were also compared in the study. After blood sampling, hyperthyroidism patients were treated with methimazole at a starting dose of 30 mg daily, and ophthalmopathy patients were treated with high-dose intravenous methylprednisolone. The paper reports TCR Vbeta CDR3 sequencing of over 120 peripheral blood samples: around 45 ophthalmopathy, roughly 80 hyperthyroidism and approximately 17 progressor patients. General study outcomes and caveats: Ophthalmopathy was separated from stable hyperthyroidism by a 13 V-J signature model, with approximately 89% sensitivity and approximately 81% specificity obtained in cross-validation and 80%/75% obtained in testing. In validation, progression to ophthalmopathy was predicted by the model with 70.59% sensitivity and about 72% specificity, a median of about 6.8 months before onset. Sample size was not statistically predetermined, and blinding of investigators to group allocation was not performed. Most expanded thyroid clonotypes (frequency above 0.001) were also detected in blood, a finding suggesting that blood repertoires may reflect thyroid immune responses.

TCR beta CDR3 regions were amplified from RNA transcripts. The first round of RT-PCR for the TCR CDR3 was performed with the HTBI primer set and the Qiagen OneStep RT-PCR kit. Libraries were constructed in a second round of multiplex PCR, after which size selection and purification were carried out. Sequencing of the libraries was done on an Illumina HiSeq2000 using paired-end 100 bp reads. The study's processing was this. SOAPnuke was used to process the raw data, with reads discarded if the reads contained adapters or uncalled bases, had a mean Phred below 15, or lacked an exact constant-primer or identifier match. COPE v1.2.5 was used to merge the high-quality paired reads, and each unique nucleotide sequence was defined as a clonotype. MiTCR v1.1 was used to align the clonotypes against IMGT TRBV, TRBD and TRBJ reference segments. The analysis was restricted to V-J combinations with a frequency above 0.0001, which together covered 99% to 99.2% of the repertoires. A TCS score was defined as the ratio of F50 (clonal expansion) to E x V (chaos), with BLOSUM62-based TCRdist applied between CDR3 peptides within each V-J. Welch's t-statistics and random forest reduced roughly 540 V-J features to 13, which were used in a naive Bayes classifier (R e1071). TCRdb applied fastp at Q25 and MiXCR to the public reads, then kept only in-frame beta chains. Rows merge per CDR3 protein into single entries with the most common DNA and genes. TCRdb, not the original authors, processed these V and J calls. The sample records 690,000 or so distinct CDR3 sequences, around 19% of which are singletons. The ten largest clones represent over 15% of the sample.

The hyperthyroidism patients were between 18 and 65 years old and newly diagnosed, with a disease duration of less than 2 months. Patients with uncontrolled infections, other autoimmune diseases, pregnancy or lactation were excluded. Diagnoses were established on the basis of clinical symptoms, serum thyroxine and TRAb, thyroid ultrasound, and orbital computed tomography. For progressor patients, blood was drawn at the first diagnosis of hyperthyroidism, before any ophthalmopathy symptoms had appeared. Ficoll-Paque density gradient centrifugation was used to isolate PBMCs from around 9.1 ml of fresh peripheral blood. Progressor patients were first diagnosed with Graves' hyperthyroidism and then developed ophthalmopathy during follow-up. Trizol reagent was used to extract total RNA, and RNA quality was then checked on an Agilent 2100 Bioanalyzer. In its sample, this clonotype was seen a few times. No cognate antigen has been identified for it. No much larger clonotype is one base removed from it; base qualities were not supplied.

The CDR3, from cysteine to phenylalanine, totals 13 residues. CDR3 DNA is the only sequence kept; it has 39 bases, read in frame from the first base. V and J lose 0 bases and 4 bases, and a span of 7 bases separates them. The germline V gene sets CDR1 to SGHDN and CDR2 to FVKESK. The sequence was collected from a woman in her forties or fifties with Graves' hyperthyroidism that later progressed to Graves' ophthalmopathy. Recombination linked TRBV14 to TRBJ2-7; possibly the D gene is TRBD2, per 6 matching bases. What was sequenced was blood. The CDR3 reads CASSQEGTYEQYF. The DNA is as follows: TGTGCCAGCAGCCAAGAGGGGACTTACGAGCAGTACTTC.